The 5 T cell receptor beta chains given below trace back to one sample, sequenced in a study of shared clonotypes between healthy human individuals. Sequencing was performed with immunoSEQ multiplex PCR; in TCRdb, only in-frame clones are kept and a portion is missing. The sample includes fewer than 2.5 million clones, approximately 93% of them seen just once. The sequenced sample was naive CD4+ T cells from PBMCs. The subset is: CD45RA+ positively selected. All receptors derive from a man aged 18 to 30 in good health. Some clones in this sample may be carry-over from other donors' samples.

The gene calls are TRBV7-8 and TRBJ2-2, with TRBD2 identical over 8 bases. The CDR3 is made up of 16 amino acids. The germline CDR1 and CDR2 sequences are SGHVS and FQNEAQ. The V gene end was trimmed by 5 bases and the J gene end by 6 bases; junction bases not matched to a gene: 11. This chain's CDR3 is CASSREGRLVPGELFF. DNA of the CDR3: TGTGCCAGCAGCCGGGAGGGTCGACTAGTACCCGGGGAGCTGTTTTTT.

This clone has only one observation. The genes are TRBV25-1 and TRBJ2-3; the match to TRBD2 covers 8 bases. Germline CDR1 reads MGHDK; CDR2 reads SYGVNS. V trimming: 0 bases; J trimming: 4 bases; junction bases outside the gene matches: 0. The CDR3 length is 14 residues. CDR3 in DNA: TGTGCCAGCAGTGAATACGGGGGGGCAGATACGCAGTATTTT. It specifies CASSEYGGADTQYF.

The genes are TRBV28 and TRBJ2-7; D assignment may be TRBD1 or TRBD2 (6 bases each). From germline, CDR1 is MDHEN and CDR2 SYDVKM. CDR3 length equals 14 residues. The germline V and J ends were trimmed by 8 bases and 2 bases, with 16 bases remaining between them. DNA of the CDR3: TGTGCCAGCGCAAGCGGAGGGGGACCCTACGAGCAGTACTTC. Its protein product is CASASGGGPYEQYF.

The V gene is TRBV6-4, the J gene TRBJ2-1, with no clear D. Germline CDR1 MRHNA, CDR2 SNTAGT. V dropped 5 bases and J dropped 3 bases, with 14 bases sitting between them. The CDR3 totals 15 residues. In nucleotides, the CDR3 is TGTGCCAGCAGTCCTAGGTGGGGAAACTACAATGAGCAGTTCTTC. This sequence encodes CASSPRWGNYNEQFF.

The gene calls are TRBV18 and TRBJ1-5; tentatively, D is TRBD1 (5 bases). This CDR3 is 14 amino acids long. V was trimmed by 3 bases and J by 7 bases, leaving 13 bases between them. Germline V lookup: CDR1 KGHSH, CDR2 LQKENI. The CDR3 region has the DNA TGTGCCAGCTCACCGGGGCTTGACGGCCAGCCCCAGCATTTT. As protein: CASSPGLDGQPQHF.